The rows below give T cell receptor beta chains drawn from one sample of a study of shared clonotypes between healthy human individuals. Assay: immunoSEQ multiplex PCR; the TCRdb copy retains only in-frame clones and omits some. The repertoire consists of millions of clones, with approximately 95% occurring once and the leading ten covering 0.1% to 0.15%. Sequences were obtained from naive CD4+ T cells sorted from blood. The receptors originated from a man aged 18 to 35 in good health. The CDR3 runs from the conserved cysteine through the conserved F or W. A D gene is named only where the DNA matches it firmly. Expanded clones get a size class; other rows say once, few or many, or leave the size out.

v_call: TRBV10-3
j_call: TRBJ1-6
cdr3_length: 17
clone_size: .
d_call: .
cdr3_aa: CAISLDGVRPSNSPLHF
cdr3_nt: TGTGCCATCAGCTTGGATGGGGTGAGGCCATCTAATTCACCCCTCCACTTT

v_call: TRBV5-6
j_call: TRBJ1-1
cdr3_length: 16
clone_size: .
d_call: TRBD1
cdr3_aa: CASSPGTGHKGTEAFF
cdr3_nt: TGTGCCAGCAGCCCTGGGACAGGTCATAAGGGGACTGAAGCTTTCTTT

v_call: TRBV6-5
j_call: TRBJ2-1
cdr3_length: 14
clone_size: .
d_call: TRBD1
cdr3_aa: CASRWGQGYNEQFF
cdr3_nt: TGTGCCAGCAGGTGGGGACAGGGGTACAATGAGCAGTTCTTC

v_call: TRBV6-5
j_call: TRBJ1-1
cdr3_length: 14
clone_size: once
d_call: .
cdr3_aa: CASKLSSLNTEAFF
cdr3_nt: TGTGCCAGCAAACTAAGCAGCTTGAACACTGAAGCTTTCTTT

v_call: TRBV6-5
j_call: TRBJ2-3
cdr3_length: 12
clone_size: .
d_call: .
cdr3_aa: CASTDTTDTQYF
cdr3_nt: TGTGCCAGCACCGACACCACAGATACGCAGTATTTT

v_call: TRBV6-5
j_call: TRBJ2-7
cdr3_length: 16
clone_size: .
d_call: .
cdr3_aa: CASSYGRAPRLYEQYF
cdr3_nt: TGTGCCAGCAGTTACGGCCGGGCACCCCGTTTGTACGAGCAGTACTTC

v_call: TRBV19
j_call: TRBJ2-7
cdr3_length: 13
clone_size: .
d_call: .
cdr3_aa: CASSIMRGDEQYF
cdr3_nt: TGTGCCAGTAGTATAATGAGAGGGGACGAGCAGTACTTC

v_call: TRBV9
j_call: TRBJ2-5
cdr3_length: 18
clone_size: .
d_call: TRBD2
cdr3_aa: CASSVGRLAGGPWETQYF
cdr3_nt: TGTGCCAGCAGCGTAGGAAGACTAGCGGGAGGGCCCTGGGAGACCCAGTACTTC

v_call: TRBV29-1
j_call: TRBJ1-5
cdr3_length: 13
clone_size: .
d_call: .
cdr3_aa: CSVTMGRDQPQHF
cdr3_nt: TGCAGCGTTACCATGGGCAGAGATCAGCCCCAGCATTTT

v_call: TRBV28
j_call: TRBJ1-2
cdr3_length: 16
clone_size: .
d_call: TRBD1
cdr3_aa: CASRPLNQGANYGYTF
cdr3_nt: TGTGCCAGCAGACCTCTCAACCAGGGGGCGAACTATGGCTACACCTTC

v_call: TRBV18
j_call: TRBJ1-1
cdr3_length: 14
clone_size: .
d_call: .
cdr3_aa: CASQSDGHNTEAFF
cdr3_nt: TGTGCCAGCCAAAGCGACGGACACAACACTGAAGCTTTCTTT

v_call: TRBV28
j_call: TRBJ2-7
cdr3_length: 15
clone_size: .
d_call: .
cdr3_aa: CASSLGGRETYEQYF
cdr3_nt: TGTGCCAGCAGTTTAGGAGGCAGGGAGACCTACGAGCAGTACTTC

v_call: TRBV7-3
j_call: TRBJ2-1
cdr3_length: 15
clone_size: .
d_call: .
cdr3_aa: CASSFGAGLDNEQFF
cdr3_nt: TGTGCCAGCAGCTTCGGGGCTGGGTTGGACAATGAGCAGTTCTTC

v_call: TRBV12-5
j_call: TRBJ2-2
cdr3_length: 11
clone_size: .
d_call: .
cdr3_aa: CASGLTGELFF
cdr3_nt: TGTGCTAGTGGTTTAACCGGGGAGCTGTTTTTT

v_call: TRBV7-2
j_call: TRBJ1-2
cdr3_length: 13
clone_size: .
d_call: .
cdr3_aa: CASSLKAEAGYTF
cdr3_nt: TGTGCCAGCAGCTTAAAAGCGGAAGCTGGCTACACCTTC

v_call: TRBV27
j_call: TRBJ2-6
cdr3_length: 16
clone_size: once
d_call: .
cdr3_aa: CASSSSHSSGANVLTF
cdr3_nt: TGTGCCAGCAGCTCATCCCATAGCTCTGGGGCCAACGTCCTGACTTTC

v_call: TRBV5-4
j_call: TRBJ2-1
cdr3_length: 17
clone_size: .
d_call: TRBD2
cdr3_aa: CASSQSSGGTSYNEQFF
cdr3_nt: TGTGCCAGCAGCCAGTCTAGCGGGGGGACCTCCTACAATGAGCAGTTCTTC

v_call: TRBV10-3
j_call: TRBJ1-5
cdr3_length: 14
clone_size: .
d_call: .
cdr3_aa: CAISLDINNQPQHF
cdr3_nt: TGTGCCATCAGTCTTGACATCAACAATCAGCCCCAGCATTTT

v_call: TRBV6-1
j_call: TRBJ2-7
cdr3_length: 14
clone_size: .
d_call: .
cdr3_aa: CASSDGFVVDEQYF
cdr3_nt: TGTGCCAGCAGTGACGGTTTTGTAGTAGACGAGCAGTACTTC

v_call: TRBV7-9
j_call: TRBJ1-2
cdr3_length: 13
clone_size: .
d_call: .
cdr3_aa: CASSRVDTYGYTF
cdr3_nt: TGTGCCAGCAGCCGGGTGGACACCTATGGCTACACCTTC

v_call: TRBV6-6
j_call: TRBJ1-4
cdr3_length: 15
clone_size: .
d_call: .
cdr3_aa: CASSYSGTPNEKLFF
cdr3_nt: TGTGCCAGCAGTTACTCGGGGACGCCTAATGAAAAACTGTTTTTT

v_call: TRBV6-5
j_call: TRBJ2-7
cdr3_length: 13
clone_size: many
d_call: .
cdr3_aa: CATSGTSTYEQYF
cdr3_nt: TGTGCCACCTCAGGGACATCGACCTACGAGCAGTACTTC

v_call: TRBV9
j_call: TRBJ2-7
cdr3_length: 14
clone_size: .
d_call: .
cdr3_aa: CASSVTAASYEQYF
cdr3_nt: TGTGCCAGCAGCGTAACCGCCGCCTCCTACGAGCAGTACTTC

v_call: TRBV6-1
j_call: TRBJ2-2
cdr3_length: 15
clone_size: .
d_call: .
cdr3_aa: CASSEGQKNTGELFF
cdr3_nt: TGTGCCAGCAGTGAAGGCCAGAAGAACACCGGGGAGCTGTTTTTT

v_call: TRBV9
j_call: TRBJ1-3
cdr3_length: 17
clone_size: .
d_call: .
cdr3_aa: CASSAEGRGTSGNTIYF
cdr3_nt: TGTGCCAGCAGCGCAGAGGGGAGGGGGACCTCTGGAAACACCATATATTTT

v_call: TRBV5-1
j_call: TRBJ1-2
cdr3_length: 15
clone_size: .
d_call: TRBD1
cdr3_aa: CASSLTGGGNYGYTF
cdr3_nt: TGCGCCAGCAGTCTAACAGGGGGAGGGAACTATGGCTACACCTTC

v_call: TRBV5-1
j_call: TRBJ2-5
cdr3_length: 17
clone_size: .
d_call: TRBD2
cdr3_aa: CASSLFAGGPSVETQYF
cdr3_nt: TGCGCCAGCAGCTTGTTTGCGGGAGGGCCCTCGGTGGAGACCCAGTACTTC

v_call: TRBV7-2
j_call: TRBJ2-3
cdr3_length: 15
clone_size: .
d_call: .
cdr3_aa: CASSLRAAERDTQYF
cdr3_nt: TGTGCCAGCAGCTTAAGAGCGGCGGAGAGAGATACGCAGTATTTT

v_call: TRBV5-1
j_call: TRBJ1-6
cdr3_length: 15
clone_size: .
d_call: .
cdr3_aa: CASSLAPGMSSPLHF
cdr3_nt: TGCGCCAGCAGCTTGGCCCCAGGGATGAGTTCACCCCTCCACTTT

v_call: TRBV27
j_call: TRBJ2-1
cdr3_length: 13
clone_size: .
d_call: .
cdr3_aa: CASRLDYYNEQFF
cdr3_nt: TGTGCCAGCAGGCTAGACTACTACAATGAGCAGTTCTTC

v_call: TRBV13
j_call: TRBJ2-3
cdr3_length: 17
clone_size: .
d_call: .
cdr3_aa: CASNLRTGAEITDTQYF
cdr3_nt: TGTGCCAGCAACCTTAGGACGGGGGCCGAGATAACAGATACGCAGTATTTT

v_call: TRBV5-1
j_call: TRBJ2-3
cdr3_length: 16
clone_size: .
d_call: TRBD2
cdr3_aa: CASSLISGRGTDTQYF
cdr3_nt: TGCGCCAGCAGCTTGATAAGCGGGAGGGGCACAGATACGCAGTATTTT

v_call: TRBV11-2
j_call: TRBJ1-3
cdr3_length: 14
clone_size: .
d_call: TRBD1
cdr3_aa: CASSWTGAGNTIYF
cdr3_nt: TGTGCCAGCAGCTGGACAGGGGCCGGAAACACCATATATTTT

v_call: TRBV5-1
j_call: TRBJ1-2
cdr3_length: 14
clone_size: .
d_call: TRBD1
cdr3_aa: CASSLGGTDYGYTF
cdr3_nt: TGCGCCAGCAGCTTGGGTGGGACAGACTATGGCTACACCTTC

v_call: TRBV19
j_call: TRBJ2-3
cdr3_length: 14
clone_size: .
d_call: .
cdr3_aa: CATVPGQSTDTQYF
cdr3_nt: TGTGCCACCGTACCGGGACAAAGCACAGATACGCAGTATTTT

v_call: TRBV5-1
j_call: TRBJ2-5
cdr3_length: 14
clone_size: .
d_call: .
cdr3_aa: CASSLAGVGETQYF
cdr3_nt: TGCGCCAGCAGCTTGGCGGGAGTAGGTGAGACCCAGTACTTC

v_call: TRBV30
j_call: TRBJ1-2
cdr3_length: 11
clone_size: .
d_call: .
cdr3_aa: CAWSYRDGYTF
cdr3_nt: TGTGCCTGGAGCTACAGGGATGGCTACACCTTC

v_call: TRBV5-1
j_call: TRBJ2-2
cdr3_length: 14
clone_size: .
d_call: .
cdr3_aa: CASSLELNTGELFF
cdr3_nt: TGCGCCAGCAGCTTGGAGCTAAATACCGGGGAGCTGTTTTTT

v_call: TRBV9
j_call: TRBJ1-2
cdr3_length: 12
clone_size: .
d_call: .
cdr3_aa: CASSTGWVGYTF
cdr3_nt: TGTGCCAGCAGCACAGGGTGGGTTGGCTACACCTTC

v_call: TRBV30
j_call: TRBJ1-5
cdr3_length: 15
clone_size: .
d_call: TRBD1
cdr3_aa: CAWSQGQGGYQPQHF
cdr3_nt: TGTGCCTGGAGTCAGGGACAGGGGGGCTATCAGCCCCAGCATTTT

v_call: TRBV7-9
j_call: TRBJ1-2
cdr3_length: 13
clone_size: .
d_call: .
cdr3_aa: CASSLLGNYGYTF
cdr3_nt: TGTGCCAGCAGCTTGTTAGGGAACTATGGCTACACCTTC

v_call: TRBV7-6
j_call: TRBJ2-7
cdr3_length: 15
clone_size: .
d_call: .
cdr3_aa: CASSPNQGLPYEQYF
cdr3_nt: TGTGCCAGCAGCCCCAATCAGGGGTTACCCTACGAGCAGTACTTC

v_call: TRBV5-1
j_call: TRBJ1-2
cdr3_length: 11
clone_size: once
d_call: .
cdr3_aa: CASSLEGRYTF
cdr3_nt: TGCGCCAGCAGCTTGGAGGGGAGATACACCTTC

v_call: TRBV6-5
j_call: TRBJ1-3
cdr3_length: 15
clone_size: .
d_call: .
cdr3_aa: CASSLGPSRGNTIYF
cdr3_nt: TGTGCCAGCAGTTTGGGCCCCTCAAGGGGAAACACCATATATTTT

v_call: TRBV19
j_call: TRBJ2-3
cdr3_length: 14
clone_size: .
d_call: .
cdr3_aa: CASSARPQSDTQYF
cdr3_nt: TGTGCCAGTAGTGCCAGGCCTCAAAGTGATACGCAGTATTTT

v_call: TRBV11-2
j_call: TRBJ1-1
cdr3_length: 13
clone_size: .
d_call: TRBD1
cdr3_aa: CASSLDIDRGAFF
cdr3_nt: TGTGCCAGCAGCCTGGACATTGACAGGGGGGCTTTCTTT

v_call: TRBV9
j_call: TRBJ2-1
cdr3_length: 15
clone_size: .
d_call: TRBD2
cdr3_aa: CASSVGAGAENEQFF
cdr3_nt: TGTGCCAGCAGCGTAGGAGCGGGAGCAGAAAATGAGCAGTTCTTC

v_call: TRBV6-5
j_call: TRBJ2-1
cdr3_length: 15
clone_size: .
d_call: .
cdr3_aa: CASRLSGGSYNEQFF
cdr3_nt: TGTGCCAGCAGACTTAGCGGAGGCTCCTACAATGAGCAGTTCTTC

v_call: TRBV2
j_call: TRBJ2-3
cdr3_length: 12
clone_size: .
d_call: TRBD1
cdr3_aa: CASGTVTDTQYF
cdr3_nt: TGTGCCAGCGGGACAGTCACAGATACGCAGTATTTT

v_call: TRBV5-6
j_call: TRBJ2-7
cdr3_length: 19
clone_size: .
d_call: TRBD2
cdr3_aa: CASSLAEGLAGSSSYEQYF
cdr3_nt: TGTGCCAGCAGCTTGGCCGAGGGACTAGCGGGGTCGAGCTCCTACGAGCAGTACTTC

v_call: TRBV10-2
j_call: TRBJ2-2
cdr3_length: 14
clone_size: .
d_call: .
cdr3_aa: CASTVIPNTGELFF
cdr3_nt: TGCGCCAGCACAGTGATACCGAACACCGGGGAGCTGTTTTTT

v_call: TRBV30
j_call: TRBJ2-5
cdr3_length: 14
clone_size: .
d_call: .
cdr3_aa: CAWNTLGIQETQYF
cdr3_nt: TGTGCCTGGAATACCCTGGGGATACAAGAGACCCAGTACTTC

v_call: TRBV7-9
j_call: TRBJ2-3
cdr3_length: 18
clone_size: .
d_call: .
cdr3_aa: CASSLSGVLAALADTQYF
cdr3_nt: TGTGCCAGCAGCTTAAGTGGTGTGCTAGCCGCCTTGGCGGATACGCAGTATTTT

v_call: TRBV6-1
j_call: TRBJ2-7
cdr3_length: 14
clone_size: .
d_call: TRBD2
cdr3_aa: CASTRLAGTYEQYF
cdr3_nt: TGTGCCAGCACCCGACTAGCGGGGACCTACGAGCAGTACTTC

v_call: TRBV4-2
j_call: TRBJ1-3
cdr3_length: 16
clone_size: .
d_call: .
cdr3_aa: CASSQALSFSGNTIYF
cdr3_nt: TGTGCCAGCAGCCAAGCGCTTTCCTTCTCTGGAAACACCATATATTTT

v_call: TRBV5-1
j_call: TRBJ2-2
cdr3_length: 14
clone_size: once
d_call: .
cdr3_aa: CASKSRVNTGELFF
cdr3_nt: TGCGCCAGCAAGTCCAGAGTCAACACCGGGGAGCTGTTTTTT

v_call: TRBV6-6
j_call: TRBJ2-7
cdr3_length: 14
clone_size: .
d_call: .
cdr3_aa: CASSYGTATYEQYF
cdr3_nt: TGTGCCAGCAGTTACGGGACTGCAACCTACGAGCAGTACTTC

v_call: TRBV6-1
j_call: TRBJ1-5
cdr3_length: 13
clone_size: .
d_call: .
cdr3_aa: CASSPLQSIAQHF
cdr3_nt: TGTGCCAGCAGTCCTCTACAGTCTATTGCCCAGCATTTT

v_call: TRBV4-3
j_call: TRBJ2-7
cdr3_length: 16
clone_size: .
d_call: .
cdr3_aa: CASSQDTGLPRYEQYF
cdr3_nt: TGCGCCAGCAGCCAAGATACAGGGCTCCCTCGCTACGAGCAGTACTTC

v_call: TRBV6-1
j_call: TRBJ2-5
cdr3_length: 14
clone_size: .
d_call: TRBD1
cdr3_aa: CASRGQGIQETQYF
cdr3_nt: TGTGCCAGCAGGGGACAGGGGATCCAAGAGACCCAGTACTTC